A selection of T cell receptor beta chains follows, all from one sample in a study of PD-1 blockade in classical Hodgkin lymphoma. Here immunoSEQ multiplex PCR was the method, and the copy in TCRdb shows in-frame clones only, minus some. Of fewer than 95,000 clones listed, approximately 86% are singletons. The specimen comprised peripheral blood mononuclear cells (PBMCs), sampled before the fourth cycle of nivolumab. The receptors derive from a human donor with classical Hodgkin lymphoma. The CDR3 runs from the conserved cysteine through the conserved F or W. The order of the fields is J gene, V gene, D gene, clone size, CDR3 DNA, CDR3 protein. A D gene is named only where the DNA matches it firmly. Not all rows give a size; the values are once, few, many and, for expanded clones, a class.

J gene: TRBJ2-3
V gene: TRBV10-3
D gene: .
clone size: .
CDR3 DNA: TGTGCCTCCGGGGGTGGAGATACGCAGTATTTT
CDR3 protein: CASGGGDTQYF

J gene: TRBJ2-3
V gene: TRBV10-3
D gene: TRBD2
clone size: .
CDR3 DNA: TGTGCCATCAGCCGAGAGACTAGCGGGAGGGCCACAGATACGCAGTATTTT
CDR3 protein: CAISRETSGRATDTQYF

J gene: TRBJ2-2
V gene: TRBV7-9
D gene: .
clone size: .
CDR3 DNA: TGTGCCAGCAGCTCCAGGGATCGAGGCACCGGGGAGCTGTTTTTT
CDR3 protein: CASSSRDRGTGELFF

J gene: TRBJ1-1
V gene: TRBV6-1
D gene: .
clone size: .
CDR3 DNA: TGTGCCAGCAGTCGACCGGACGGGTACACTGAAGCTTTCTTT
CDR3 protein: CASSRPDGYTEAFF

J gene: TRBJ2-3
V gene: TRBV7-3
D gene: TRBD1
clone size: once
CDR3 DNA: TGTGCCAGCAGCCCCGGACAGGGGGCGGGAGGTACGCAGTATTTT
CDR3 protein: CASSPGQGAGGTQYF

J gene: TRBJ2-4
V gene: TRBV30
D gene: .
clone size: .
CDR3 DNA: TGTGCCTGGACCGGGGATAAAAACATTCAGTACTTC
CDR3 protein: CAWTGDKNIQYF

J gene: TRBJ2-2
V gene: TRBV25-1
D gene: TRBD2
clone size: .
CDR3 DNA: TGTGCCAGCAGTGAACGACTAGCGGCGAACACCGGGGAGCTGTTTTTT
CDR3 protein: CASSERLAANTGELFF

J gene: TRBJ2-5
V gene: TRBV2
D gene: TRBD2
clone size: .
CDR3 DNA: TGTGCCAGCAGTGGGCGGACTAGCGGACAAGAGACCCAGTACTTC
CDR3 protein: CASSGRTSGQETQYF

J gene: TRBJ2-5
V gene: TRBV5-1
D gene: TRBD1
clone size: once
CDR3 DNA: TGCGCCAGCAGGGGACAGGCGGGAGAGACCCAGTACTTC
CDR3 protein: CASRGQAGETQYF

J gene: TRBJ2-7
V gene: TRBV2
D gene: TRBD2
clone size: .
CDR3 DNA: TGTGCCAGCACCGCGGCTAGCGGGAGGAGCGAGCAGTACTTC
CDR3 protein: CASTAASGRSEQYF

J gene: TRBJ1-4
V gene: TRBV27
D gene: .
clone size: .
CDR3 DNA: TGTGCCAGCAGTTTAACTCCGGGACCGAGGGAAAAACTGTTTTTT
CDR3 protein: CASSLTPGPREKLFF

J gene: TRBJ2-1
V gene: TRBV28
D gene: TRBD1
clone size: once
CDR3 DNA: TGTGCCAGCAGTTGGGACAGCTACAATGAGCAGTTCTTC
CDR3 protein: CASSWDSYNEQFF

J gene: TRBJ2-4
V gene: TRBV27
D gene: TRBD2
clone size: .
CDR3 DNA: TGTGCCAGCAGTCCCCGACTGGGACAGGGTACACTAGCGGGAGGGGGCGCCAAAAACATTCAGTACTTC
CDR3 protein: CASSPRLGQGTLAGGGAKNIQYF

J gene: TRBJ2-7
V gene: TRBV2
D gene: .
clone size: .
CDR3 DNA: TGTGCCAGCAGTGAAGCTTGGGGGACGAAGTACTTC
CDR3 protein: CASSEAWGTKYF

J gene: TRBJ2-1
V gene: TRBV5-4
D gene: TRBD2
clone size: .
CDR3 DNA: TGTGCCAGCAGCTTGAAGCGGGAGAGAGCGTTGAATGAGCAGTTCTTC
CDR3 protein: CASSLKRERALNEQFF

J gene: TRBJ2-3
V gene: TRBV2
D gene: .
clone size: .
CDR3 DNA: TGTGCCAGCACCCCGCTGGGGGGAGACACAGATACGCAGTATTTT
CDR3 protein: CASTPLGGDTDTQYF

J gene: TRBJ2-1
V gene: TRBV5-4
D gene: .
clone size: .
CDR3 DNA: TGTGCCAGCAGCTTGGACCCTCTTACCTACAATGAGCAGTTCTTC
CDR3 protein: CASSLDPLTYNEQFF

J gene: TRBJ1-1
V gene: TRBV23-1
D gene: .
clone size: .
CDR3 DNA: TGCGCCAGCAGTCAATGGGCCCGGCGGGGCAACACTGAAGCTTTCTTT
CDR3 protein: CASSQWARRGNTEAFF

J gene: TRBJ2-5
V gene: TRBV4-2
D gene: TRBD2
clone size: .
CDR3 DNA: TGTGCCAGCAGCCAAGGTGGTGCGGCGGGAGGAGAGACCCAGTACTTC
CDR3 protein: CASSQGGAAGGETQYF

J gene: TRBJ2-7
V gene: TRBV7-9
D gene: TRBD1
clone size: .
CDR3 DNA: TGTGCCAGCAGCTTCTCCGGGGGACAGGGGCTCCGGGGCCTATACGAGCAGTACTTC
CDR3 protein: CASSFSGGQGLRGLYEQYF

J gene: TRBJ1-5
V gene: TRBV19
D gene: TRBD1
clone size: .
CDR3 DNA: TGTGCCAGTACCAGACAGGGAGAGGGCAATCAGCCCCAGCATTTT
CDR3 protein: CASTRQGEGNQPQHF

J gene: TRBJ2-7
V gene: TRBV7-9
D gene: .
clone size: .
CDR3 DNA: TGTGCCAGCAGCACAACCGGGACAGCGGGCGAGCAGTACTTC
CDR3 protein: CASSTTGTAGEQYF

J gene: TRBJ2-7
V gene: TRBV6-5
D gene: .
clone size: .
CDR3 DNA: TGTGCCAGCAGTGACCGCCCCGGGCGGCACGAGCAGTACTTC
CDR3 protein: CASSDRPGRHEQYF

J gene: TRBJ2-1
V gene: TRBV9
D gene: TRBD1
clone size: .
CDR3 DNA: TGTGCCAGCAGCCTGGACAGGGGCGGTTACAATGAGCAGTTCTTC
CDR3 protein: CASSLDRGGYNEQFF

J gene: TRBJ1-4
V gene: TRBV25-1
D gene: TRBD1
clone size: .
CDR3 DNA: TGTGCCAGCAGTGCAATGACAGGGGATAATGAAAAACTGTTTTTT
CDR3 protein: CASSAMTGDNEKLFF

J gene: TRBJ2-7
V gene: TRBV12-5
D gene: TRBD1
clone size: .
CDR3 DNA: TGTGCTAGTGGTTTGGTACGGTGGGGGGGGACAGGGCCTGCCGAGCAGTACTTC
CDR3 protein: CASGLVRWGGTGPAEQYF

J gene: TRBJ1-1
V gene: TRBV6-4
D gene: .
clone size: .
CDR3 DNA: TGTGCCAGCAGTGACGGCCTCTCTGGGGGGGCGGCTTTCTTT
CDR3 protein: CASSDGLSGGAAFF

J gene: TRBJ2-5
V gene: TRBV7-2
D gene: TRBD2
clone size: .
CDR3 DNA: TGTGCCAGCAGCTTAGCAGCGACTAGCGGACAAGAGACCCAGTACTTC
CDR3 protein: CASSLAATSGQETQYF

J gene: TRBJ2-2
V gene: TRBV15
D gene: TRBD1
clone size: .
CDR3 DNA: TGTGCCACCAGCAGGCAGACAGGGCCGAACACCGGGGAGCTGTTTTTT
CDR3 protein: CATSRQTGPNTGELFF

J gene: TRBJ2-7
V gene: TRBV5-1
D gene: .
clone size: .
CDR3 DNA: TGCGCCAGCAGCCATGGACAGTCCGCCGAGCAGTACTTC
CDR3 protein: CASSHGQSAEQYF

J gene: TRBJ1-3
V gene: TRBV28
D gene: .
clone size: many
CDR3 DNA: TGTGCCAGCAGTTTAAGCGGGGAGGCGGAGAACACCATATATTTT
CDR3 protein: CASSLSGEAENTIYF

J gene: TRBJ1-1
V gene: TRBV5-4
D gene: .
clone size: .
CDR3 DNA: TGTGCCAGCAGCTTGGTTCAGTTGGTTGTTTACACTGAAGCTTTCTTT
CDR3 protein: CASSLVQLVVYTEAFF

J gene: TRBJ2-2
V gene: TRBV10-3
D gene: .
clone size: .
CDR3 DNA: TGTGCCATCAGTGTGAGAGGGGGTGCGAACACCGGGGAGCTGTTTTTT
CDR3 protein: CAISVRGGANTGELFF

J gene: TRBJ2-7
V gene: TRBV10-3
D gene: .
clone size: .
CDR3 DNA: TGTGCCATCAGTGAAGTCGCGGGGCGACGGACCTACGAGCAGTACTTC
CDR3 protein: CAISEVAGRRTYEQYF

J gene: TRBJ2-2
V gene: TRBV5-1
D gene: TRBD2
clone size: .
CDR3 DNA: TGCGCCAGCAGCTTGGGCCCACTAGCGGCGAACACCGGGGAGCTGTTTTTT
CDR3 protein: CASSLGPLAANTGELFF

J gene: TRBJ2-5
V gene: TRBV7-2
D gene: TRBD2
clone size: .
CDR3 DNA: TGTGCCAGCAGCTTAAAAGCGGGAGTGCTTGAGACCCAGTACTTC
CDR3 protein: CASSLKAGVLETQYF

J gene: TRBJ2-6
V gene: TRBV19
D gene: TRBD1
clone size: .
CDR3 DNA: TGTGCCAGTAGCATCCTACAGGGGCGGGCTGGGGCCAACGTCCTGACTTTC
CDR3 protein: CASSILQGRAGANVLTF

J gene: TRBJ1-2
V gene: TRBV5-1
D gene: .
clone size: .
CDR3 DNA: TGCGCCAGCAGCTACCAGGGAGACGACGGCTACACCTTC
CDR3 protein: CASSYQGDDGYTF

J gene: TRBJ1-2
V gene: TRBV5-6
D gene: TRBD1
clone size: .
CDR3 DNA: TGTGCCAGCAGCTTGGTTGCAGGGGGCCCTCCTGGCTACACCTTC
CDR3 protein: CASSLVAGGPPGYTF

J gene: TRBJ2-7
V gene: TRBV19
D gene: .
clone size: .
CDR3 DNA: TGTGCCAGTAGTATTAAGGGCTACGAGCAGTACTTC
CDR3 protein: CASSIKGYEQYF